This TCR beta chain was retrieved from a study of cytomegalovirus exposure and HLA in healthy donors (dated by TCRdb to the late 2010s). With respect to the entire study: In an earlier analysis of several hundred of the donors, around 290 Gb of sequence data and 100 million or so unique TCR beta sequences from some 170 million T cells were reported. The aim of the study was to test whether cataloging public T cell receptors could identify signatures of past pathogen exposure. A later analysis re-analyzed previously published TCR beta repertoires from 650 to 800 donors and added high-resolution HLA genotyping to study TCR occurrence patterns. The later analysis used no new phenotypic data to find candidate immune exposures, relying instead on TCR beta sequences and their occurrence across donors. HLA typing covered class I and class II loci at four-digit resolution. Donor age, sex, ethnicity and CMV serostatus were collected together with the repertoire data. The T cell repertoires of 700 or so subjects were profiled by immunosequencing and related to cytomegalovirus serostatus. To predict cytomegalovirus infection status, the study brought together high-throughput TCR immunosequencing, statistical association of individual TCRs with disease status, and machine learning. Several DR-DQ haplotypes were treated as single units for association and clustering because of strong linkage in the cohort. Typing coverage differed by locus: A, B, C, DRB1 and DQB1 were typed in about 629-640 donors, DQA1 in around 500, DPA1 in over 600, and DPB1 in 400 to 490. In addition to the first cohort of 666 subjects, a separate validation cohort of 120 different subjects was used. A later genetic analysis took genome-wide SNP genotypes for about 55% of the roughly 700 donors and used that subset as a discovery cohort. Across roughly 420 genotyped donors of the cohort, an average of about 220,000 unique TCR beta nucleotide sequences per donor were sequenced, and roughly 18% of those sequences were non-productive. Among the roughly 400 genotyped donors, around 81% belonged to the genetic ancestry cluster associated with self-reported Caucasian donors. All discovery cohort repertoires had been generated on a single sequencing platform. To decide whether each TCR beta V gene segment behaved as functional or pseudogenic, an earlier analysis of 587 of the donors relied on high-throughput TCR beta sequencing. An early release that covered some 640 HLA-typed donors contained approximately 300 gigabases of sequencing data and some 87 million unique TCR sequences. What the work shows at the level of the full study, not this receptor alone: The 87-base-pair reads could not distinguish some IMGT-functional V segments, including TRBV6-2 and TRBV6-3, so those segments were excluded. According to a later analysis, most CMV-associated TCR beta chains appeared to be HLA-restricted, and the HLA associations seemed to be driven largely by CMV exposure. In vitro tests confirmed that a few of the cytomegalovirus-associated TCR beta chains recognize cytomegalovirus antigens. In the study, roughly 160 TCR beta chains were listed as associated with cytomegalovirus. A later analysis associated 15,000 to 20,000 TCR beta sequences with specific HLA alleles at a false discovery rate of 0.05. A further reported finding was that TCR beta sequences accurately predicted the HLA-A and HLA-B alleles for most subjects in the first cohort. Approximately 18 rarely observed V segments, including chromosome 9 orphons, were excluded from the earlier analysis of several hundred of the donors because counts were too low. Several of the top co-occurrence clusters appeared to be linked to parvovirus B19, influenza, CMV and Epstein-Barr virus, according to a later analysis. Presence/absence analyses assumed roughly uniform sequencing depth across donors, an assumption that may not hold. When HLA alleles, especially DR and DQ, strongly co-occurred, TCR associations were difficult to assign to individual alleles. Broadly in line with IMGT annotations, most TCR beta V segments showed up in productive rearrangements about 90% or about 30% of the time in an earlier analysis of 450 to 750 of the donors. Because HLA typing was missing for some donors at each locus, association tests included only the typed subset. The only immune exposure information available for the cohort was CMV serostatus. The sequencing pipeline was judged likely to have produced a cluster of highly shared sequence variants as a technical artifact. While some public TCRs were present in many individuals, most TCR sequences turned up only very rarely across donors. A later analysis found that TCR association rates varied across HLA loci, with DRB1 alleles showing the most associated TCRs and HLA-C alleles the fewest. In a later analysis, HLA-associated TCR beta chains showed more clonal expansion and lower generation probabilities than non-associated chains that were equally common. According to the authors, the approach could potentially be generalized to other disease states and immunological phenotypes. In this cohort, only TCR beta chains were sequenced, and detectable features were limited by the absence of alpha or paired-chain data. Linkage disequilibrium might explain the correlated functional status among segregating V segments, but an unknown experimental factor could not be excluded. An association between a missense DCLRE1C variant and V-gene and J-gene trimming of TCR beta chains was found in a later genetic analysis and replicated in an independent cohort. The classifier was reported to diagnose cytomegalovirus status with high specificity and sensitivity in both the original cohort and the validation cohort. In a later genetic analysis, fewer N-insertions in productive TCRs were reported among donors in an Asian-associated ancestry cluster than the approximately 710-donor mean.

In total, over 600 healthy bone marrow donors made up the cohort. All cohort members were sampled while nominally healthy, although unrecorded immune exposures were likely present. The donor was CMV seronegative and was included in the group of around 320 seronegative cohort members. A peripheral blood sample was collected from each donor, and TCR beta sequencing was performed on peripheral blood mononuclear cells. Genomic DNA was extracted from the blood cell samples with the Qiagen DNeasy Blood Extraction Kit. Receptor amplification or capture employed the immunoSEQ multiplex PCR assay. A mixture of 60 forward primers for TCR Vbeta segments and 13 reverse primers for TCR Jbeta segments was used in the multiplex PCR. Amplification of the CDR3 region of rearranged TCR beta genes was performed with a multiplex PCR assay on genomic DNA. Amplified TCR beta libraries were sequenced as 87-base-pair reads on the Illumina HiSeq System. The study's processing was this. Across the 700 or so repertoires, a later analysis counted 80 million or so unique TCR beta chains, roughly 11 million of which were shared by at least two donors. Raw reads were error-corrected and collapsed into unique sequences with a nearest-neighbor algorithm that merged closely related sequences to remove PCR and sequencing errors. Alignment of CDR3 sequences to IMGT reference sequences was used to assign V, D and J gene segments. For a sequence to be retained, a match of at least six nucleotides to both a V gene segment and a J gene segment was required. Rearrangements were classified as productive when the CDR3 lacked stop codons and remained in frame with V and J, and all other rearrangements were classified as non-productive. Following IMGT convention, CDR3 was defined as the stretch from the second conserved V-encoded cysteine to the conserved J-encoded phenylalanine. In an earlier analysis of around 600 of the donors, sequences lacking an unambiguous match to a single V gene segment were excluded. In an earlier analysis of about 590 of the donors, a V segment was called functional when productive rearrangements were above 56.7%, and segregating when the standard deviation between donors exceeded 5%. A statistical classification framework was built to diagnose cytomegalovirus status from the catalog of TCR beta chain sequences. In a later analysis, V and J genes were assigned by comparing TCR nucleotide sequences against IMGT/GENE-DB human TR gene sequences. In a later analysis, CDR3 sequences and most-parsimonious VDJ recombination scenarios were assigned using the TCRdist pipeline. In a later analysis, each TCR beta chain was defined by its CDR3 amino acid sequence together with its V-gene family, and reads lacking a unique V-gene family were excluded. To address suspected cross-contamination and a sequencing artifact, a later analysis removed around 600 highly shared, low-generation-probability nucleotide sequences. For each public chain, a later analysis derived a clonal expansion index from normalized ranks of inferred template counts within each repertoire. Generation probabilities in a later analysis came from a VDJ recombination model fitted to out-of-frame rearrangements, and those results were checked against IGoR. In a later analysis, TCR-TCR, TCR-HLA and TCR-CMV co-occurrence was scored with hypergeometric tests, and a repertoire-size bias correction was applied to TCR pairs. To estimate false discovery rates, a later analysis permuted the HLA or CMV assignments 20 times. A later analysis grouped co-occurring TCRs with DBSCAN, adding TCRdist sequence similarity when clustering within HLA-allele-positive subsets. Repertoires with fewer than 30,000 or more than 120,000 public chains were left out of co-occurrence clustering, as were five repertoires with anomalous nucleotide sharing. TCRdb retrieved this table from immuneACCESS and kept in-frame rearrangements only. Not all clones are present; in checked studies, unresolved V genes account for under half, and no reason is known for the remainder. Clonal size and the V and J genes are those of that table, whereas D and trimming came from the DNA. In all, the sample holds approximately 160,000 clones, and almost 85% of those were seen once. Jointly, the top ten make up about 0.37% of the sample.

In the case of this clone: What antigen it recognizes has not been identified. One base away there is no much larger clone; base qualities are not given.

V is reduced by 0 bases and J by 4 bases, leaving a spacing of 10 bases between them. The CDR3 runs 14 residues from the cysteine to the phenylalanine. Of all the DNA, just the CDR3 is kept, 42 bases in frame from base 1. The germline V gene specifies SGDLS as CDR1 and YYNGEE as CDR2. The rearrangement joined TRBV9 to TRBJ1-2; the D gene cannot be resolved reliably. This TCR was sampled from a boy aged 2 to 9 in good health and CMV-seronegative. The source material was PBMCs. CDR3 region: CASSVATGSYGYTF. The DNA sequence follows: TGTGCCAGCAGCGTAGCTACCGGGTCCTATGGCTACACCTTC.